This T cell receptor beta chain was captured in a study of T cell repertoires in cytomegalovirus infection. Study summary: In public TCR beta signatures, there were indications of both CMV infection and matching HLA type.

TCRdb analysed the reads with MiXCR anew, one entry per CDR3 protein. The sample carries a few hundred thousand distinct CDR3 sequences, over 8% recorded once. This CDR3 has 14 residues. The germline V and J ends were trimmed by 7 bases and 12 bases, with 19 bases remaining between them. From germline, CDR1 is SGHTA and CDR2 FQGNSA. Study-level results: Carriers of CMV plus the relevant HLA were identified by cumulative public TCR beta family frequency. Dominating the ex vivo response were TCR beta clonotypes that were CMV-specific and HLA-C-restricted.

This clonotype has a count of ten or more. Its antigen is as yet unknown. The sample taken for sequencing was PBMCs. This TCR came from a human donor in good health (CMV status not recorded). Some clones in this sample may be carry-over from other donors' samples. V usage is TRBV7-2 and J usage is TRBJ1-6; TRBD1 might be the D (5 bases). As DNA, the CDR3 is TGTGCCAGCACCTCACGACTTGGGGGTTTACCCCTCCACTTT. It translates to CASTSRLGGLPLHF.